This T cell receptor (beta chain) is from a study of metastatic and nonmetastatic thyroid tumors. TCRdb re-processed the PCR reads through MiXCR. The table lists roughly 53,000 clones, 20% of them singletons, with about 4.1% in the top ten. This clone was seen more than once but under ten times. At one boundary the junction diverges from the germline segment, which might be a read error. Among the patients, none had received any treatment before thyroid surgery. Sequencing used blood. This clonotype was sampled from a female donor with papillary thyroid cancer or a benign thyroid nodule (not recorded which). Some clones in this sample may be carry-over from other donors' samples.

CDR3 amino acids: CSARDRRSTWELFF. CDR3 nucleotides: TGCAGTGCTAGAGATCGGCGTAGCACCTGGGAGCTGTTTTTT. The gene calls are TRBV20-1 and TRBJ2-2; no clear D gene. Looked up from germline, CDR1 is DFQATT and CDR2 is SNEGSKA (reference sequence). This CDR3 is built from 14 residues.